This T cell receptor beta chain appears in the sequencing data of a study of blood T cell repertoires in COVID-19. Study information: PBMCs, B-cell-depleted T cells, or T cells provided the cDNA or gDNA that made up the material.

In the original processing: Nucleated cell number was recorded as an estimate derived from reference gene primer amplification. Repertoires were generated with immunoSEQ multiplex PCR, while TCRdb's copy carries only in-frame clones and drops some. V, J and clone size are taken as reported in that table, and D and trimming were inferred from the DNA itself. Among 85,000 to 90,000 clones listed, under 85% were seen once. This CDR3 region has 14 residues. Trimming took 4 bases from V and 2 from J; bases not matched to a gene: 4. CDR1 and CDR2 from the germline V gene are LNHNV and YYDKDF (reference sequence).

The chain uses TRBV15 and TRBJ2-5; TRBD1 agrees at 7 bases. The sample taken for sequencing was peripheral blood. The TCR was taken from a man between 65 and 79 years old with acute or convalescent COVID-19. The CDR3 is CATSIRDRQETQYF. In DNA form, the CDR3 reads TGTGCCACCAGCATCCGGGACAGACAAGAGACCCAGTACTTC. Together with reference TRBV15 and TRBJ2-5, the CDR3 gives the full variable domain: DAMVIQNPRYQVTQFGKPVTLSCSQTLNHNVMYWYQQKSSQAPKLLFHYYDKDFNNEADTPDNFQSRRPNTSFCFLDIRSPGLGDTAMYLCATSIRDRQETQYFGPGTRLLVL.